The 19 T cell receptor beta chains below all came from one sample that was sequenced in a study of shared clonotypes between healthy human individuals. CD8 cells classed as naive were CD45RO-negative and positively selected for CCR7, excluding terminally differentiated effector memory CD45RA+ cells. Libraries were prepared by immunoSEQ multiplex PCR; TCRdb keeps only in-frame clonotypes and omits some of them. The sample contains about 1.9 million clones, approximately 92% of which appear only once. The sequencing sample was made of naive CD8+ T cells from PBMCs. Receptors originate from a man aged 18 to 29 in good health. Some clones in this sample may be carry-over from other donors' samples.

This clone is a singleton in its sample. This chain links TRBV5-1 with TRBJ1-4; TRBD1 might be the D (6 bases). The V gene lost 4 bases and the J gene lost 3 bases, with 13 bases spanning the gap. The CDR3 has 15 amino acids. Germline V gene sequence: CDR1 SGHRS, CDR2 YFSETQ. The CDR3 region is CASSTSDSSNEKLFF. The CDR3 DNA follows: TGCGCCAGCAGCACATCGGACAGCTCTAATGAAAAACTGTTTTTT.

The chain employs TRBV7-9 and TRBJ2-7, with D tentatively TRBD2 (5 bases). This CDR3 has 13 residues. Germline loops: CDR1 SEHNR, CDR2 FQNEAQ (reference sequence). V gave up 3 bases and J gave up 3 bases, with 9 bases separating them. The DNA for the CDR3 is TGTGCCAGCAGCTTTGTCGGGGACTACGAGCAGTACTTC. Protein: CASSFVGDYEQYF.

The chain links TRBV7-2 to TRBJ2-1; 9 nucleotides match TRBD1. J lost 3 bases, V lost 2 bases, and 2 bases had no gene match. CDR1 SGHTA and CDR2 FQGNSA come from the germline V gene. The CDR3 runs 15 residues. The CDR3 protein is CASSLKDRGYNEQFF. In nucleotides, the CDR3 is TGTGCCAGCAGCTTAAAGGACAGGGGCTACAATGAGCAGTTCTTC. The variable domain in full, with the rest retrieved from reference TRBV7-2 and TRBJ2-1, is GAGVSQSPSNKVTEKGKDVELRCDPISGHTALYWYRQSLGQGLEFLIYFQGNSAPDKSGLPSDRFSAERTGGSVSTLTIQRTQQEDSAVYLCASSLKDRGYNEQFFGPGTRLTVL.

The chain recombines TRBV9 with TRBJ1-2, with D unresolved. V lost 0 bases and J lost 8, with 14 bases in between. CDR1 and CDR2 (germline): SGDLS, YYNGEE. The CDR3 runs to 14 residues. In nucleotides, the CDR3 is TGTGCCAGCAGCGTAGCTGGAGGGCGTAGCGGCTACACCTTC. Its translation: CASSVAGGRSGYTF.

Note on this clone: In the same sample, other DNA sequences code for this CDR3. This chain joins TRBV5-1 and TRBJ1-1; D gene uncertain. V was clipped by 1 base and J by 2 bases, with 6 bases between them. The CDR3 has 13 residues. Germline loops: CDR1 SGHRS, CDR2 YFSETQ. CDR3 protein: CASSLRSNTEAFF. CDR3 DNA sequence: TGCGCCAGCAGCTTGAGGTCCAACACTGAAGCTTTCTTT.

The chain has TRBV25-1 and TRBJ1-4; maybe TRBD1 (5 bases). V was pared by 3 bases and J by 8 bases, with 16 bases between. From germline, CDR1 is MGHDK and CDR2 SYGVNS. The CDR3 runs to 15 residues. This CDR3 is CASSEWGASREKLFF. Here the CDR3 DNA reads TGTGCCAGCAGTGAGTGGGGCGCCTCACGGGAAAAACTGTTTTTT. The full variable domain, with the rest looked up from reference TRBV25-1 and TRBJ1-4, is EADIYQTPRYLVIGTGKKITLECSQTMGHDKMYWYQQDPGMELHLIHYSYGVNSTEKGDLSSESTVSRIRTEHFPLTLESARPSHTSQYLCASSEWGASREKLFFGSGTQLSVL.

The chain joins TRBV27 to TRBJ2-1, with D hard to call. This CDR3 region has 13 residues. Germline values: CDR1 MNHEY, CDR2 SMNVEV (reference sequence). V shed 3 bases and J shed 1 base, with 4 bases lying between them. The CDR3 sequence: CASSFVSYNEQFF. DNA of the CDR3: TGTGCCAGCAGTTTCGTTTCCTACAATGAGCAGTTCTTC.

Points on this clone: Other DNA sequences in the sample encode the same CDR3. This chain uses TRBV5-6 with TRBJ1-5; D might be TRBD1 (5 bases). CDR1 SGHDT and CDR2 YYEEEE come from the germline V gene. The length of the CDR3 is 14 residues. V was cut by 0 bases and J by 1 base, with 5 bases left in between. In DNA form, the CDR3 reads TGTGCCAGCAGCTTGGGGGGGAGCAATCAGCCCCAGCATTTT. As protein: CASSLGGSNQPQHF.

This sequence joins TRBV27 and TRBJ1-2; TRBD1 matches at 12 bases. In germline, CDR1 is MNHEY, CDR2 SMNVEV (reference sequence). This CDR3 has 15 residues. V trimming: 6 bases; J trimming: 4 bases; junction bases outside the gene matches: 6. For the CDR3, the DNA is TGTGCCAGCAGGCTAGGGACAGGGGGCCTCTATGGCTACACCTTC. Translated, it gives CASRLGTGGLYGYTF.

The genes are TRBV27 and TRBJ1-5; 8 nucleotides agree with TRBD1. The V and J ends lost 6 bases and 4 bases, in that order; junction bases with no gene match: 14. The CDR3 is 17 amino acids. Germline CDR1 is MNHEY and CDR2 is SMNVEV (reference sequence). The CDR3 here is CASSPRTGPLGNQPQHF. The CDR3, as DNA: TGTGCCAGCAGCCCGAGGACAGGGCCCCTAGGGAATCAGCCCCAGCATTTT.

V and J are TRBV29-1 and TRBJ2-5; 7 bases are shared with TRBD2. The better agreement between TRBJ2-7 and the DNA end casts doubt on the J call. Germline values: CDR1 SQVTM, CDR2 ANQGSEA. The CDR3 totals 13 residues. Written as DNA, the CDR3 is TGCAGCGTTGGGGGACTAATCTCCTACGAGCAGTACTTC. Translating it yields CSVGGLISYEQYF.

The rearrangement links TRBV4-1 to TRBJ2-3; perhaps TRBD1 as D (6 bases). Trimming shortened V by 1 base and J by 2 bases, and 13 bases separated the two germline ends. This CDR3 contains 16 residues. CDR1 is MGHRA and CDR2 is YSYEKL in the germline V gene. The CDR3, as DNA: TGCGCCAGCAGCCAAGCAAACAGGGCCTTCACAGATACGCAGTATTTT. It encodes CASSQANRAFTDTQYF.

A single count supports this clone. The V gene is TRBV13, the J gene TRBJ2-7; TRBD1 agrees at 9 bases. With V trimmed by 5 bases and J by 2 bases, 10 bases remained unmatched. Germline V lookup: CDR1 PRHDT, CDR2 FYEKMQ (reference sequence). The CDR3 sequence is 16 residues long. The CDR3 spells CASSPRTGAGAYEQYF. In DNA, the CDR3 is TGTGCCAGCAGCCCCAGGACAGGGGCGGGGGCCTACGAGCAGTACTTC.

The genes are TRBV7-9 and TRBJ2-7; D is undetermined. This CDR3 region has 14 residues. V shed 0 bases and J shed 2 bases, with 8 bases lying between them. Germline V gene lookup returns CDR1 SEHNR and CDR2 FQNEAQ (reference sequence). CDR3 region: CASSLAGNTYEQYF. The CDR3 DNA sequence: TGTGCCAGCAGCTTAGCAGGGAACACCTACGAGCAGTACTTC.

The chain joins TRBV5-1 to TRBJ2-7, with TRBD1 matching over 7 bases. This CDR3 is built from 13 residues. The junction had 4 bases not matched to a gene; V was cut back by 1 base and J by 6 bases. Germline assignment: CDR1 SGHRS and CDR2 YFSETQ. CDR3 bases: TGCGCCAGCAGCTTGAAGGGGGCGCGCGAGCAGTACTTC. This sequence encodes CASSLKGAREQYF.

The chain's CDR3 is CASSQTRQGGQPQHF. CDR3 DNA sequence: TGCGCCAGCAGCCAAACTCGACAGGGGGGTCAGCCCCAGCATTTT. The genes are TRBV4-1 and TRBJ1-5; 9 bases align to TRBD1. The germline CDR1 and CDR2 sequences are MGHRA and YSYEKL. The length of the CDR3 is 15 residues. Germline trimming cut 2 bases from V and 6 bases from J; bases unmatched to any gene: 5.

The CDR3: CAISDPTRGVTDTQYF. In DNA form, the CDR3 reads TGTGCCATCAGTGACCCGACTAGGGGCGTCACAGATACGCAGTATTTT. The chain uses TRBV10-3 and TRBJ2-3, with D perhaps matching TRBD2 (6 bases). CDR1 and CDR2 from the germline V gene are ENHRY and SYGVKD. CDR3 length equals 16 residues. The V gene lost 3 bases and the J gene lost 2 bases, with 15 bases spanning the gap.

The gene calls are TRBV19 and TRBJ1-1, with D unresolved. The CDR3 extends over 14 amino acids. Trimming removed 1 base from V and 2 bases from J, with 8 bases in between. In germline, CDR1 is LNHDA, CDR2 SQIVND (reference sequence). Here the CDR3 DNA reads TGTGCCAGTAGTATAGGACCGGGAAACACTGAAGCTTTCTTT. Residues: CASSIGPGNTEAFF.

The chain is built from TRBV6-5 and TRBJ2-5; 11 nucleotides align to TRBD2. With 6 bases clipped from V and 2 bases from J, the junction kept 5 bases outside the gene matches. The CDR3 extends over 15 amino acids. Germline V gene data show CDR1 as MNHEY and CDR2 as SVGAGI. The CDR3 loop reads CASSKTSGKQETQYF. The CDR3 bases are TGTGCCAGCAGCAAGACTAGCGGGAAACAAGAGACCCAGTACTTC.